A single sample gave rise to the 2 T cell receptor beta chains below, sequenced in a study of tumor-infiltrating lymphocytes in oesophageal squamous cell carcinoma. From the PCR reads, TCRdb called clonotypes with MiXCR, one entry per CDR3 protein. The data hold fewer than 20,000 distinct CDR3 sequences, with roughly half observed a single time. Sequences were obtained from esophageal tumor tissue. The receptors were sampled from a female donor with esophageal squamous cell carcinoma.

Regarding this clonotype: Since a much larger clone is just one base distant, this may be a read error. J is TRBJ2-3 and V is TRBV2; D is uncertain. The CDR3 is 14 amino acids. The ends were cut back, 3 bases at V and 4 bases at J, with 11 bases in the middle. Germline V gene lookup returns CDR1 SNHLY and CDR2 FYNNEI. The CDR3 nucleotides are TGTGCCAGCAGTGATGACGATGGCCCAGATACGCAGTATTTT. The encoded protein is CASSDDDGPDTQYF.

The CDR3 is CASSLVGGRANYGYTF. The DNA for the CDR3 is TGTGCCAGCAGCTTAGTGGGAGGGCGGGCTAACTATGGCTACACCTTC. This rearrangement joins TRBV7-2 to TRBJ1-2; no clear D gene. The germline V gene encodes CDR1 SGHTA and CDR2 FQGNSA. V was pared by 1 base and J by 0 bases, with 12 bases between. The CDR3 extends over 16 amino acids.